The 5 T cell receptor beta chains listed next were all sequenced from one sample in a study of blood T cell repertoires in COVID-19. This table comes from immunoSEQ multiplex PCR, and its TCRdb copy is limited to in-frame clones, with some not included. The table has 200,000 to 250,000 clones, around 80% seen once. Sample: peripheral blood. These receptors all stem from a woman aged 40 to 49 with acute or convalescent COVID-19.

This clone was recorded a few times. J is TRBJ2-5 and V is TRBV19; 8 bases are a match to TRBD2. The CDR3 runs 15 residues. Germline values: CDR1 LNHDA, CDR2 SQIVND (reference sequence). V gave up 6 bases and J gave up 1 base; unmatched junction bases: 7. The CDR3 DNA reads TGTGCCAGTAGCCCCGGGGGGGAGCCCCAAGAGACCCAGTACTTC. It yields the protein CASSPGGEPQETQYF.

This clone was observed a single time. Here the CDR3 DNA reads TGTGCCACCAGTGACACACCCAAACCGGGGTTCCCAGATACGCAGTATTTT. Translated: CATSDTPKPGFPDTQYF. This sequence joins TRBV24-1 and TRBJ2-3, with D tentatively TRBD2 (5 bases). The CDR3 covers 17 residues. Germline CDR1 and CDR2: KGHDR and SFDVKD. Trimming cost V 4 bases and J 4 bases, with 20 bases left between them.

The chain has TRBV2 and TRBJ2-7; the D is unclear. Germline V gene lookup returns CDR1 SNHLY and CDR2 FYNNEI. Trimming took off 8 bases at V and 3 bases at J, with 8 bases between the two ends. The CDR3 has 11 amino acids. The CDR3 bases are TGTGCCAGCTCCTACAGCTACGAGCAGTACTTC. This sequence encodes CASSYSYEQYF.

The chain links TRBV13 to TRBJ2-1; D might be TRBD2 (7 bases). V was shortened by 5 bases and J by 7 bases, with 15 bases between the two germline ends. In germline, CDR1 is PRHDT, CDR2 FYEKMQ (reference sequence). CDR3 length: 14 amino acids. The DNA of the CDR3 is TGTGCCAGCAGCCCTCTGGGGGGGCAAAATGAGCAGTTCTTC. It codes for CASSPLGGQNEQFF.

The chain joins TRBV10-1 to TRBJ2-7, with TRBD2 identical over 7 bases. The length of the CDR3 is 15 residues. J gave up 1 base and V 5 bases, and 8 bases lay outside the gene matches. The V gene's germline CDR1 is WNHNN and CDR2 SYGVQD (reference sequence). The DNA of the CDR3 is TGCGCCAGCAGTACAAAGCGGGATCCATCCTACGAGCAGTACTTC. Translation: CASSTKRDPSYEQYF.